One and the same sample provided the 12 T cell receptor beta chains below, sequenced in a study of graft-versus-host responses after intestinal transplantation. Clones were read by immunoSEQ multiplex PCR, and TCRdb kept only the in-frame ones, dropping some. This sample has approximately 24,000 clones, with approximately 95% found just once. The sequencing used PBMCs, collected 18 days after transplant. The receptor source for this set is a human patient who received an intestinal transplant, so some T cells may come from the graft donor.

The chain uses TRBV4-1 and TRBJ2-7; TRBD1 is a possible D gene (5 bases). The CDR3 covers 15 residues. Trimming took 0 bases from V and 3 from J, leaving 12 bases between them. CDR1 is MGHRA, CDR2 YSYEKL, per germline. Here the CDR3 DNA reads TGCGCCAGCAGCCAAGATCCGCAGGGCGTCTACGAGCAGTACTTC. Translation: CASSQDPQGVYEQYF.

V gene TRBV11-3 combines with J gene TRBJ1-2; D is undetermined. CDR3 size: 17 residues. Germline V gives CDR1 SGHNT, CDR2 YENEEA. The germline V and J ends were trimmed by 5 bases and 4 bases, with 23 bases remaining between them. Written as DNA, the CDR3 is TGTGCCAGCAGCGCCGACGGCTATCTCGGAAAGACCTATGGCTACACCTTC. Translating it yields CASSADGYLGKTYGYTF.

The chain combines TRBV27 with TRBJ2-1, with a tentative D call TRBD1 (6 bases). The germline V gene encodes CDR1 MNHEY and CDR2 SMNVEV (reference sequence). The ends were cut back, 5 bases at V and 6 bases at J, with 14 bases in the middle. CDR3 length: 14 amino acids. Written as DNA, the CDR3 is TGTGCCAGCAGTGAGGACACAGGGATCAATGAGCAGTTCTTC. Translating gives CASSEDTGINEQFF.

The chain combines TRBV6-5 with TRBJ1-3; the D gene is possibly TRBD1 (6 bases). The CDR3 totals 14 residues. The V end lost 6 bases, the J end lost 3 bases, and 12 bases lay between the germline ends. Germline V lookup: CDR1 MNHEY, CDR2 SVGAGI. The CDR3 sequence: CASSPRGLGNTIYF. DNA of the CDR3: TGTGCCAGCAGCCCCAGGGGTCTTGGAAACACCATATATTTT.

The V gene is TRBV6-1, the J gene TRBJ1-5; D possibly corresponds to TRBD1 (5 bases). The V and J ends lost 1 base and 7 bases respectively, with 8 bases between them. The germline CDR1 and CDR2 sequences are MNHNS and SASEGT. This CDR3 comprises 13 residues. CDR3: CASSEEGWQPQHF. The CDR3 bases are TGTGCCAGCAGTGAAGAGGGGTGGCAGCCCCAGCATTTT.

The J gene is TRBJ2-3, the V gene TRBV6-6, with 13 bases identical to TRBD2. CDR3 length: 15 residues. V trimming: 5 bases; J trimming: 6 bases; junction bases outside the gene matches: 5. Germline V gene sequence: CDR1 MNHNY, CDR2 SVGAGI (reference sequence). The CDR3 DNA reads as TGTGCCAGCAGTACGGCGGGACTAGCGGGGGATACGCAGTATTTT. It specifies CASSTAGLAGDTQYF.

As for this clone: This specimen includes other DNA sequences encoding the same CDR3. The chain links TRBV6-5 to TRBJ1-1; D not certain. There are 15 residues in the CDR3. V gave up 0 bases and J gave up 11 bases, with 19 bases separating them. Germline V gives CDR1 MNHEY, CDR2 SVGAGI. The CDR3 nucleotides are TGTGCCAGCAGTTACTCGAACTCCTTCCTTGGCGAGGCTTTCTTT. Translation gives CASSYSNSFLGEAFF.

This clone was seen just once. This chain uses TRBV4-1 with TRBJ2-1; possibly TRBD1 or TRBD2 for D (6 bases each). Germline CDR1 MGHRA, CDR2 YSYEKL. Trimming left V 3 bases short and J 15 bases short, with 21 bases between. This CDR3 spans 14 amino acids. In DNA, the CDR3 is TGCGCCAGCAGCCACTTGCCGGGACTCAGGGGCTCGTTCTTC. It encodes CASSHLPGLRGSFF.

With regard to this clone: This sample includes further DNA sequences coding for the same CDR3. The chain couples TRBV7-8 to TRBJ2-5; 9 nucleotides match TRBD2. TRBJ2-7 explains the end of the DNA better; the J call may be wrong. The CDR3 has 19 amino acids. Per the germline V gene, CDR1 is SGHVS and CDR2 is FQNEAQ. The CDR3 here is CASSSVGRTSALSSYEQYF. The CDR3 nucleotides read TGTGCCAGCAGCTCCGTTGGGAGGACTAGCGCTTTAAGCTCCTACGAGCAGTACTTC.

The chain uses TRBV9 and TRBJ2-2; weak D call: TRBD1 (7 bases). The ends were cut back, 2 bases at V and 6 bases at J, with 20 bases in the middle. The CDR3 contains 17 residues. CDR1 and CDR2 (germline): SGDLS, YYNGEE. The CDR3 protein is CASSVTAGQKFAGELFF. Here the CDR3 DNA reads TGTGCCAGCAGCGTCACGGCGGGACAGAAATTCGCCGGGGAGCTGTTTTTT.

This clone occurred a few times. The rearrangement uses TRBV13 and TRBJ1-3, with D maybe TRBD1 (5 bases). V lost 5 bases, J lost 7 bases, and 12 bases lay in between. This CDR3 region has 13 residues. The V gene's germline CDR1 is PRHDT and CDR2 FYEKMQ (reference sequence). In DNA, the CDR3 is TGTGCCAGCAGCCCTGGAGGGGCGAACACCATATATTTT. Translation: CASSPGGANTIYF.

CDR3 in DNA: TGTGCCAGCAGCTTGGGCCTAAACAGGGGAAAAAACACCGGGGAGCTGTTTTTT. Protein: CASSLGLNRGKNTGELFF. The V call is TRBV5-4, the J call TRBJ2-2; 7 nucleotides line up with TRBD1. The CDR3 is made up of 18 amino acids. Per the germline V gene, CDR1 is SGHNT and CDR2 is YYREEE (reference sequence). V gave up 0 bases and J gave up 2 bases; unmatched junction bases: 10.